Listed below are T cell receptor beta chains from one sample, sequenced in a study of identical twins. MiXCR was run by TCRdb on the 5' RACE reads, yielding one entry per CDR3 protein. This table has 350,000 or so distinct CDR3 sequences, approximately 8.8% appearing once. Specimen: naive T cells sorted from blood. All receptors derive from a woman in her forties or fifties in good health. Each CDR3 is given with its conserved first and last residue. D genes are given only for firm matches. Clone size, where shown, is once, few, many, or a class for clones that have expanded.

>-|TRBV5-1|TRBJ2-3|-
TGCGCCAGCAGCTTGAGGCCCCCAGGGCAATTCGGCACAGATACGCAGTATTTT
CASSLRPPGQFGTDTQYF
>few|TRBV5-1|TRBJ1-1|-
TGCGCCAGCAGCTTGGCAGCAGGGGAGCACACTGAAGCTTTCTTT
CASSLAAGEHTEAFF
>-|TRBV7-9|TRBJ1-1|TRBD1
TGTGCCAGCAGCTGGCCGGGACAGGTTAACACTGAAGCTTTCTTT
CASSWPGQVNTEAFF
>-|TRBV12-3/TRBV12-4|TRBJ2-3|-
TGTGCCAGCAGTTTAGTCGCTGCCACGAGAGGCACAGATACGCAGTATTTT
CASSLVAATRGTDTQYF
>few|TRBV7-9|TRBJ2-3|TRBD2
TGTGCCAGCAGCGCCAAACTAGCGGGGAGCACAGATACGCAGTATTTT
CASSAKLAGSTDTQYF
>-|TRBV5-1|TRBJ2-2|-
TGCGCCAGCAGCTACACAGGGTTGGTCACCGGGGAGCTGTTTTTT
CASSYTGLVTGELFF
>many|TRBV6-6|TRBJ2-1|TRBD2
TGTGCCAGCAGCATAGGTGGGCTAGCGGGAGGGAGCTCCTACAATGAGCAGTTCTTC
CASSIGGLAGGSSYNEQFF
>-|TRBV11-2|TRBJ2-7|TRBD2
TGTGCCAGCAGCTTACTAGCGGGAGGGTGGGAGCAGTACTTC
CASSLLAGGWEQYF
>few|TRBV12-3/TRBV12-4|TRBJ1-1|-
TGTGCCAGCAGTTTAGGTCCCGGGATCACTGAAGCTTTCTTT
CASSLGPGITEAFF
>few|TRBV6-5|TRBJ2-7|TRBD1
TGTGCCAGCAGTTACTCCGGACAGGGTATCAACGAGCAGTACTTC
CASSYSGQGINEQYF
>few|TRBV6-5|TRBJ2-1|TRBD2
TGTGCCAGCAGTTACACTAGCGGGTATTACACTGAGCAGTTCTTC
CASSYTSGYYTEQFF
>few|TRBV11-3|TRBJ2-5|-
TGTGCCAGCAGCCCGGCCATTGGTGAGACCCAGTACTTC
CASSPAIGETQYF
>few|TRBV7-3|TRBJ2-7|-
TGTGCCAGCAGCTTAAGTGGGAAGACCTACGAGCAGTACTTC
CASSLSGKTYEQYF
>-|TRBV12-3/TRBV12-4|TRBJ2-5|-
TGTGCCAGCAGTTCACTAGATGAGGAGACCCAGTACTTC
CASSSLDEETQYF
>few|TRBV15|TRBJ2-3|TRBD1
TGTGCCACCAGCAGAGCTGACAGGGGCACAGATACGCAGTATTTT
CATSRADRGTDTQYF
>few|TRBV5-1|TRBJ2-3|-
TGCGCCAGCAGTCCCCTGCGGGACACAGATACGCAGTATTTT
CASSPLRDTDTQYF
>many|TRBV24-1|TRBJ1-2|-
TGTGCCACCAGTGAACAGAACTATGGCTACACCTTC
CATSEQNYGYTF
>-|TRBV5-1|TRBJ2-7|-
TGCGCCAGCAGTTTAAGCTCCGTCTCCTACGAGCAGTACTTC
CASSLSSVSYEQYF
>few|TRBV20-1|TRBJ2-3|TRBD2
TGCAGTGCTACTCATCTGGGACTAGCGGGCCCAGACGTGCAGTATTTT
CSATHLGLAGPDVQYF
>-|TRBV29-1|TRBJ2-1|TRBD2
TGCAGCGTTGAAGAGGGTCTAGCGGGAGGGGTAAATGAGCAGTTCTTC
CSVEEGLAGGVNEQFF
>-|TRBV7-9|TRBJ2-7|-
TGTGCCAGCAGCTATAGAACAGGAGGACCCTCCTACGAGCAGTACTTC
CASSYRTGGPSYEQYF
>-|TRBV29-1|TRBJ2-7|TRBD2
TGCAGCGTTATTGGACTAGCGAAGACCTACGAGCAGTACTTC
CSVIGLAKTYEQYF
>few|TRBV29-1|TRBJ1-1|-
TGCAGCCCGCAGTTCGGAACTGAAGCTTTCTTT
CSPQFGTEAFF
>-|TRBV24-1|TRBJ2-3|TRBD1
TGTGCCACCAGTGATCCGGACAGGGGGCCACTCGGAGATACGCAGTATTTT
CATSDPDRGPLGDTQYF
>-|TRBV29-1|TRBJ1-4|-
TGCAGCGTGGGGACGGGTGAAAAACTGTTTTTT
CSVGTGEKLFF
>few|TRBV11-3|TRBJ2-1|-
TGTGCCAGCAGCTTAGAGGGTTTCGGCAATGAGCAGTTCTTC
CASSLEGFGNEQFF
>few|TRBV9|TRBJ1-6|TRBD1
TGTGCCAGCAGCTTCGAACAGGGGTCTTCACCCCTCCACTTT
CASSFEQGSSPLHF
>-|TRBV14|TRBJ2-1|TRBD1
TGTGCCAGCAGCCACCTACAGGGGGCCTCGGGCCTTTACGGTGAGCAGTTCTTC
CASSHLQGASGLYGEQFF
>-|TRBV27|TRBJ2-7|-
TGTGCCAGCAGTTTTCTCGACTTCTACAACTACGAGCAGTACTTC
CASSFLDFYNYEQYF
>-|TRBV29-1|TRBJ2-1|TRBD2
TGCAGCGCTGGACTAGCGGGTAACTACAATGAGCAGTTCTTC
CSAGLAGNYNEQFF
>many|TRBV29-1|TRBJ2-2|-
TGCAGCGCCATCGGAGGGGAGAACACCGGGGAGCTGTTTTTT
CSAIGGENTGELFF
>-|TRBV7-9|TRBJ1-1|-
TGTGCCAGCAGGGACCGGGGGATGAACACTGAAGCTTTCTTT
CASRDRGMNTEAFF
>few|TRBV2|TRBJ2-5|-
TGTGCCAGCAGTGAAGCTCTCAGGGGTCAGACCCAGTACTTC
CASSEALRGQTQYF
>-|TRBV29-1|TRBJ2-3|TRBD2
TGCAGCGGCCTAGCGGGAGGGAGAGATACGCAGTATTTT
CSGLAGGRDTQYF
>many|TRBV29-1|TRBJ2-3|TRBD1
TGCAGCGTCGTCACAGGGGGAAACACAGATACGCAGTATTTT
CSVVTGGNTDTQYF
>-|TRBV9|TRBJ2-1|-
TGTGCCAGCAGCGTAGTTTCTAGCAACAATGAGCAGTTCTTC
CASSVVSSNNEQFF
>-|TRBV12-3/TRBV12-4|TRBJ1-6|-
TGTGCCAGCAGTGGGGGAGAGACTATAAGGAATTCACCCCTCCACTTT
CASSGGETIRNSPLHF
>many|TRBV12-5|TRBJ2-1|TRBD2
TGTGCTAGTGGTCCCGGGACTAGCTATCAGAATGAGCAGTTCTTC
CASGPGTSYQNEQFF
>-|TRBV18|TRBJ2-1|TRBD2
TGTGCCAGCTCTCCTTCCGGGACTAGCGGGATGGTTCTCTACAATGAGCAGTTCTTC
CASSPSGTSGMVLYNEQFF
>-|TRBV27|TRBJ2-7|TRBD2
TGTGCCAGCAGGGGACTAGCGGGAGCCCACACACGAGGTTACGAGCAGTACTTC
CASRGLAGAHTRGYEQYF
>many|TRBV4-1|TRBJ2-7|TRBD2
TGCGCCAGCAGCCAAGCCAGCGGGAGCTCCTACGAGCAGTACTTC
CASSQASGSSYEQYF
>many|TRBV29-1|TRBJ2-1|-
TGCAGCGCCCGTCCCCCAGGAGCGCGCAATGAGCAGTTCTTC
CSARPPGARNEQFF
>few|TRBV5-6|TRBJ2-7|-
TGTGCCAGCAGCCCGACACCAGGCGTCCGGGAGCAGTACTTC
CASSPTPGVREQYF
>many|TRBV4-1|TRBJ2-3|-
TGCGCCAGCAGCCGCCTACCAGCGGTAGATACGCAGTATTTT
CASSRLPAVDTQYF
>-|TRBV12-3/TRBV12-4|TRBJ1-1|TRBD1
TGTGCCAGCAGTGCCACCGACAGGGTGAGGGGTGAAGCTTTCTTT
CASSATDRVRGEAFF
>few|TRBV2|TRBJ2-3|-
TGTGCCAGCGGTGGCCCCTATAGCACAGATACGCAGTATTTT
CASGGPYSTDTQYF
>-|TRBV12-3/TRBV12-4|TRBJ2-1|-
TGTGCCAGCAGAACCCGGGCCAATGAGCAGTTCTTC
CASRTRANEQFF
>-|TRBV12-3/TRBV12-4|TRBJ1-1|-
TGTGCCAGCAGTTGGGAGGTTTCATCCGAAGCTTTCTTT
CASSWEVSSEAFF
>many|TRBV7-9|TRBJ1-4|-
TGTGCCAGCAGCACTCTTGGACCGGATGAAAAACTGTTTTTT
CASSTLGPDEKLFF
>many|TRBV29-1|TRBJ2-5|TRBD1
TGCAGCGTTGTTAGGGACAGCCAAGAGACCCAGTACTTC
CSVVRDSQETQYF
>-|TRBV6-5|TRBJ2-1|-
TGTGCCAGCAGTCCCGGCGGAGCGGCGAGCTCCTACAATGAGCAGTTCTTC
CASSPGGAASSYNEQFF
>many|TRBV28|TRBJ2-1|-
TGTGCCAGCAGGGATCTAGCGTCGGATGAGCAGTTCTTC
CASRDLASDEQFF
>-|TRBV7-9|TRBJ1-5|TRBD1
TGTGCCAGCAGCTTAGGAGACGACAGGGTGGGCAATCAGCCCCAGCATTTT
CASSLGDDRVGNQPQHF
>-|TRBV12-3/TRBV12-4|TRBJ2-6|TRBD1
TGTGCCAGCAGAACCTTTGAGGGGGCCGGGGCCAACGTCCTGACTTTC
CASRTFEGAGANVLTF
>-|TRBV6-5|TRBJ2-1|TRBD2
TGTGCCAGCGGGGGGGACCGCTCCTACAATGAGCAGTTCTTC
CASGGDRSYNEQFF